This record covers a single TCR beta chain. What it binds is unknown. DNA at about 210 ng, 30,000 or so T cell genomes, went into sorted-subset replicate PCRs. The protocol was immunoSEQ multiplex PCR, while the TCRdb copy is restricted to in-frame clones and leaves out a portion. The sample records about 1 million clones, under 80% being singletons. These data come from a study of shared clonotypes between healthy human individuals. Regarding the study as a whole: Among four donors, roughly 5% of naive CD4 clonotypes were found in common.

Per the germline V gene, CDR1 is LNHNV and CDR2 is YYDKDF (reference sequence). The CDR3 is 13 amino acids. Into CD45RA+ naive and CD45RA-negative memory subsets, the CD4+ cells were split. The sample comprised memory CD4+ T cells sorted from blood. Stated subset: CD45RA-negative fraction. This clonotype originated in a man between 18 and 35 years old in good health. This rearrangement joins TRBV15 to TRBJ2-5; 7 nucleotides match TRBD1. The DNA end favors TRBJ2-7, so the J call may be wrong. The CDR3 spells CATGGQGAYEQYF. The DNA of the CDR3 is TGTGCCACAGGCGGGCAGGGGGCCTACGAGCAGTACTTC.